The subject of this entry is one T cell receptor beta chain. Its antigen is undetermined. The table came from immunoSEQ multiplex PCR; TCRdb's copy has only in-frame clones and leaves some out. The sample yields some 100,000 clones, 80% to 90% seen once. The data are from a study of T cell responses to AZD1222 COVID-19 vaccine. Study-wide points: The study reported that nearly half of spike-specific TCRs target unmutated variant regions. The study sampled repertoires only after the peak T cell response. Compared with day 0, the breadth and depth of the Spike-specific TCR repertoire rose significantly after two doses of AZD1222. Baseline serology detected seropositivity in only 5 to 7 AZD1222 recipients.

Germline CDR1 and CDR2: SGHTA and FQGNSA. The CDR3 is 14 residues long. The V and J ends lost 3 bases and 2 bases respectively, with 8 bases between them. This sequence joins TRBV7-2 and TRBJ1-5, with D possibly being TRBD1 (5 bases). The source is an adult in good health. Sequencing used peripheral blood, obtained on day 0 of AZD1222 vaccination. CDR3 sequence: CASSLGRGNQPQHF. The CDR3 region has the DNA TGTGCCAGCAGCTTGGGACGGGGCAATCAGCCCCAGCATTTT.